The entry below describes one T cell receptor beta chain. Some clones are missing from TCRdb's copy, which holds only in-frame ones; the method was immunoSEQ multiplex PCR. Among about 77,000 clones, about 80% were seen once, and the ten largest hold around 5.2%. This CDR3 spans 13 amino acids. V dropped 4 bases and J dropped 3; count of bases not matched to a gene: 2. Germline loops: CDR1 SEHNR, CDR2 FQNEAQ (reference sequence). This record belongs to a study of blood T cell repertoires in COVID-19. The specimen was peripheral blood. The origin of this receptor is a woman aged 70-85 years with acute or convalescent COVID-19. The rearrangement links TRBV7-9 to TRBJ2-7; TRBD1 aligns across 8 bases. This CDR3 reads CASSWTGNYEQYF. In DNA, the CDR3 is TGTGCCAGCAGCTGGACAGGGAACTACGAGCAGTACTTC.